Listed here are 27 T cell receptor beta chains from one sample, sequenced in a study of cytomegalovirus exposure and HLA in healthy donors. Amplification used 60 Vbeta primers and 13 Jbeta primers. Profiling relied on immunoSEQ multiplex PCR, and the TCRdb table lists in-frame clones only, not all of them. This table has 250,000 or so clones, about 85% appearing once. Material: PBMCs. The receptors were sampled from a human donor in good health.

The V call is TRBV19, the J call TRBJ2-1; D remains ambiguous. The germline V gene encodes CDR1 LNHDA and CDR2 SQIVND (reference sequence). V lost 0 bases, J lost 4 bases, and 13 bases lay in between. There are 16 residues in the CDR3. CDR3 residues: CASSIDGAMGYNEQFF. The CDR3 DNA sequence: TGTGCCAGTAGTATAGATGGAGCGATGGGTTACAATGAGCAGTTCTTC.

This chain uses TRBV2 with TRBJ1-1; D unclear. Germline V gene data show CDR1 as SNHLY and CDR2 as FYNNEI. The CDR3 is 13 amino acids. Trimming took off 4 bases at V and 8 bases at J, with 14 bases between the two ends. The CDR3 here is CASSGVEGAEAFF. The CDR3 DNA is TGTGCCAGCAGTGGGGTCGAGGGAGCAGAAGCTTTCTTT.

The rearrangement links TRBV18 to TRBJ2-3, with TRBD1 as a possible D gene (5 bases). This CDR3 is built from 12 residues. Per germline, CDR1 KGHSH and CDR2 LQKENI. V lost 6 bases and J 4 bases, leaving 8 bases between the germline ends. As DNA, the CDR3 is TGTGCCAGCTCTTCAGGGCCAGATACGCAGTATTTT. The encoded protein is CASSSGPDTQYF.

V gene TRBV11-1 combines with J gene TRBJ2-5; TRBD2 might be the D (6 bases). The V end was cut by 1 base, the J end by 4 bases, with 10 bases between. Per the germline V gene, CDR1 is SGHAT and CDR2 is FQDESV (reference sequence). This CDR3 spans 14 amino acids. The CDR3 loop reads CASSLGTNVETQYF. CDR3 sequence (DNA): TGTGCCAGCAGCTTAGGGACTAATGTAGAGACCCAGTACTTC.

The rearrangement uses TRBV6-5 and TRBJ1-5, with D unclear. The CDR3 has 15 amino acids. The germline V and J ends were trimmed by 4 bases and 4 bases, with 14 bases remaining between them. The germline gives CDR1 MNHEY, CDR2 SVGAGI. CDR3 in DNA: TGTGCCAGCAGTTTCGGACTCGGGAGTAATCAGCCCCAGCATTTT. Translating gives CASSFGLGSNQPQHF.

This clone was found once. The chain combines TRBV29-1 with TRBJ1-4; 9 nucleotides line up with TRBD1. CDR3 length equals 17 residues. The germline V gene encodes CDR1 SQVTM and CDR2 ANQGSEA. Trimming cost V 4 bases and J 3 bases; bases outside gene matches: 12. This CDR3 is CSVGPEQGARANEKLFF. The DNA of the CDR3 is TGCAGCGTTGGCCCCGAACAGGGGGCGCGGGCTAATGAAAAACTGTTTTTT. Full variable domain (rest looked up from reference TRBV29-1 and TRBJ1-4): SAVISQKPSRDICQRGTSLTIQCQVDSQVTMMFWYRQQPGQSLTLIATANQGSEATYESGFVIDKFPISRPNLTFSTLTVSNMSPEDSSIYLCSVGPEQGARANEKLFFGSGTQLSVL.

This chain uses TRBV7-9 with TRBJ2-2; the D gene is possibly TRBD1 (6 bases). Germline V gene data show CDR1 as SEHNR and CDR2 as FQNEAQ (reference sequence). The CDR3 runs to 14 residues. The V and J ends lost 3 bases and 7 bases respectively, with 12 bases between them. The CDR3 sequence: CASSFQQGVGELFF. The CDR3 DNA follows: TGTGCCAGCAGCTTTCAACAGGGAGTCGGGGAGCTGTTTTTT.

This clone showed up just once. The rearrangement links TRBV15 to TRBJ2-2, with 7 bases fitting TRBD1. The V gene end was trimmed by 8 bases and the J gene end by 0 bases; junction bases not matched to a gene: 9. Germline V gives CDR1 LNHNV, CDR2 YYDKDF (reference sequence). This CDR3 comprises 16 residues. CDR3 in DNA: TGTGCCACCCGAACACTACAGGGGACGAACACCGGGGAGCTGTTTTTT. This codes for CATRTLQGTNTGELFF.

The chain has TRBV7-9 and TRBJ2-2; 13 nucleotides align to TRBD2. CDR1 and CDR2 from the germline V gene are SEHNR and FQNEAQ (reference sequence). Trimming removed 5 bases from V and 0 bases from J; junction bases left unmatched: 6. This CDR3 is 18 amino acids long. The CDR3 region is CASSTRLAGGPNTGELFF. In DNA, the CDR3 is TGTGCCAGCAGCACTCGACTAGCGGGAGGCCCGAACACCGGGGAGCTGTTTTTT.

The J gene is TRBJ2-7, the V gene TRBV9, with TRBD2 as a possible D gene (6 bases). Trimming took 4 bases from V and 5 from J, leaving 16 bases between them. The length of the CDR3 is 14 residues. Germline lookup yields CDR1 SGDLS and CDR2 YYNGEE. CDR3 protein: CASSPRLWGDEQYF. CDR3 bases: TGTGCCAGCAGCCCCCGACTATGGGGGGACGAGCAGTACTTC.

This clone came up many times. The chain carries TRBV7-9 and TRBJ2-1, with D perhaps matching TRBD2 (6 bases). The CDR3 covers 13 residues. The ends were cut back, 5 bases at V and 8 bases at J, with 13 bases in the middle. In germline, CDR1 is SEHNR, CDR2 FQNEAQ (reference sequence). The chain's CDR3 is CASSPWEVDEQFF. CDR3 sequence (DNA): TGTGCCAGCAGCCCTTGGGAGGTCGATGAGCAGTTCTTC.

The CDR3 DNA is TGTGCCAGCAGTGAATCGGGGAACACTGAAGCTTTCTTT. Protein sequence: CASSESGNTEAFF. The V call is TRBV6-1, the J call TRBJ1-1, with D uncertain. Germline assignment: CDR1 MNHNS and CDR2 SASEGT. V dropped 2 bases and J dropped 1 base, with 5 bases sitting between them. The CDR3 runs 13 residues.

The chain employs TRBV4-3 and TRBJ2-3; D not certain. The length of the CDR3 is 18 residues. V was cut by 2 bases and J by 0 bases, with 18 bases left in between. Germline V gives CDR1 LGHNA, CDR2 YSLEER. CDR3 coding DNA: TGCGCCAGCAGCCAACGTACCGGAGCTTCTTCTAGCACAGATACGCAGTATTTT. It yields the protein CASSQRTGASSSTDTQYF.

This clone was seen a single time. The chain links TRBV7-9 to TRBJ2-1, with 10 bases that match TRBD2. The CDR3 loop spans 14 amino acids. The trim removed 5 bases at V and 9 bases at J, leaving 7 bases unmatched. Germline CDR1 SEHNR, CDR2 FQNEAQ (reference sequence). CDR3 protein: CASSPSLAGGEQFF. The DNA for the CDR3 is TGTGCCAGCAGCCCTTCCTTAGCGGGGGGTGAGCAGTTCTTC.

CDR3 sequence reads: CASSWTLDNEQFF. CDR3 nucleotide sequence: TGTGCCAGCAGTTGGACTCTAGACAATGAGCAGTTCTTC. The chain recombines TRBV27 with TRBJ2-1; possible D gene TRBD2, 5 bases. This CDR3 is built from 13 residues. The germline V gene has CDR1 MNHEY and CDR2 SMNVEV (reference sequence). The V gene lost 4 bases and the J gene lost 5 bases, with 9 bases spanning the gap.

The chain joins TRBV21-1 to TRBJ2-6; the DNA was not used to check the table's D call, TRBD2. TRBV21-1 is a pseudogene segment. The CDR3 is made up of 17 amino acids. The CDR3 DNA reads as TGTGCCAGCAGCAAACCTGGCGGAGCATCTGGGGCCAACGTCCTGACTTTC. Its translation: CASSKPGGASGANVLTF.

The V gene is TRBV2, the J gene TRBJ1-4, with 7 bases aligning to TRBD1. Germline loops: CDR1 SNHLY, CDR2 FYNNEI. The ends lost 10 bases at V and 5 bases at J; junction bases unmatched: 7. This CDR3 spans 13 amino acids. The CDR3 is CATDGGGNEKLFF. The CDR3 bases are TGTGCCACCGACGGAGGGGGCAATGAAAAACTGTTTTTT.

The rearrangement joins TRBV7-8 to TRBJ1-1, with TRBD1 matching over 8 bases. J was trimmed by 5 bases and V by 1 base; bases with no gene match: 3. CDR1 and CDR2 from the germline V gene are SGHVS and FQNEAQ. The CDR3 spans 14 residues. The CDR3 nucleotides read TGTGCCAGCAGCTTAGGGACAGGGATAACTGAAGCTTTCTTT. Translated: CASSLGTGITEAFF.

This clone has just one count. The CDR3 DNA reads TGTGCCAGTAATCAGGGGGCGCGTGCTGAAGCTTTCTTT. This sequence encodes CASNQGARAEAFF. This sequence joins TRBV19 and TRBJ1-1; 8 bases are a match to TRBD1. V lost 7 bases, J lost 6 bases, and 7 bases stayed unmatched. The CDR3 consists of 13 residues. Germline CDR1 is LNHDA and CDR2 is SQIVND (reference sequence).

J is TRBJ2-5 and V is TRBV2; perhaps TRBD2 as D (6 bases). CDR3 length: 13 amino acids. Trimming removed 7 bases from V and 3 bases from J, with 12 bases in between. The germline CDR1 and CDR2 sequences are SNHLY and FYNNEI. DNA of the CDR3: TGTGCCAGCACAGGGAGGCGGAAAGAGACCCAGTACTTC. This encodes CASTGRRKETQYF.

This clone occurred once. The chain employs TRBV30 and TRBJ1-2; D is uncertain. In germline, CDR1 is GTSNPN, CDR2 SVGIG (reference sequence). This CDR3 region has 13 residues. The V end lost 0 bases, the J end lost 2 bases, and 7 bases lay between the germline ends. The CDR3 sequence is CAWSVHKNYGYTF. For the CDR3, the DNA is TGTGCCTGGAGTGTACACAAAAACTATGGCTACACCTTC.

The V and J genes are TRBV28 and TRBJ2-1; 7 nucleotides match TRBD2. The germline V gene has CDR1 MDHEN and CDR2 SYDVKM. The CDR3 runs 14 residues. Trimming took 10 bases from V and 6 from J; bases not matched to a gene: 12. CDR3 DNA sequence: TGTGCCAACCGCCCCGCGGGAGTGGGCAATGAGCAGTTCTTC. Encoded protein: CANRPAGVGNEQFF.

This clone was seen only a few times. The chain recombines TRBV4-1 with TRBJ2-7, with 9 bases identical to TRBD2. The germline V gene has CDR1 MGHRA and CDR2 YSYEKL. The trim removed 1 base at V and 5 bases at J, leaving 6 bases unmatched. The CDR3 is 15 residues long. Here the CDR3 reads CASSQVGGRADEQYF. The CDR3 DNA reads TGCGCCAGCAGCCAAGTGGGCGGGAGGGCCGACGAGCAGTACTTC.

V usage is TRBV6-4 and J usage is TRBJ2-6; TRBD2 matches 7 bases. Per the germline V gene, CDR1 is MRHNA and CDR2 is SNTAGT. The junction had 4 bases not matched to a gene; V was cut back by 3 bases and J by 2 bases. The CDR3 has 16 residues. The CDR3 protein is CASSELSGAGANVLTF. The CDR3 DNA follows: TGTGCCAGCAGTGAGCTCAGCGGGGCTGGGGCCAACGTCCTGACTTTC.

The genes are TRBV4-1 and TRBJ2-7; D is possibly TRBD1 (8 bases). Trimming shortened V by 2 bases and J by 0 bases, and 20 bases separated the two germline ends. Germline V gene sequence: CDR1 MGHRA, CDR2 YSYEKL. CDR3 size: 18 residues. CDR3 bases: TGCGCCAGCAGCCAATTGAGGGTGACAGGGGACTACTCCTACGAGCAGTACTTC. It translates to CASSQLRVTGDYSYEQYF.

The chain has TRBV6-5 and TRBJ2-7; 7 bases align to TRBD2. V shed 6 bases and J 4 bases; nucleotides not matched to a gene: 9. The germline V gene encodes CDR1 MNHEY and CDR2 SVGAGI. This CDR3 is 14 amino acids long. DNA of the CDR3: TGTGCCAGCAGACCTCGCGGGGGTCGGTACGAGCAGTACTTC. This translates into CASRPRGGRYEQYF.

This clone appeared a few times. The chain joins TRBV7-9 to TRBJ2-7; TRBD1 matches 10 bases. This CDR3 is built from 15 residues. Germline CDR1 SEHNR, CDR2 FQNEAQ (reference sequence). V shed 5 bases, J shed 6 bases, and the junction held 10 bases outside the gene matches. In DNA form, the CDR3 reads TGTGCCAGCAGCACCCGACAGGGGGCGTATTCCGAGCAGTACTTC. Residues: CASSTRQGAYSEQYF.